Below are 23 T cell receptor beta chains sequenced from a single sample in a study of blood T cell repertoires in COVID-19 (dated by TCRdb to 2018 to 2020). Receptor libraries were prepared by the immunoSEQ multiplex PCR assay. The table comes from immuneACCESS by way of TCRdb, which keeps in-frame sequences with V and J called. Part of the clones is missing from these tables; in studies checked, under half for an unresolved V gene and the rest for unknown reasons. The sample table contains fewer than 250,000 clones; only one count was recorded for 85% to 90% of them. Together, the top ten hold about 2% of the sample. Material: peripheral blood. The source is a woman aged 50 to 65 with acute or convalescent COVID-19.

This chain connects TRBV15 to TRBJ1-1; 12 nucleotides agree with TRBD1. The CDR3 totals 15 residues. J gave up 1 base and V 6 bases, and 3 bases lay outside the gene matches. Germline values: CDR1 LNHNV, CDR2 YYDKDF (reference sequence). The CDR3 DNA is TGTGCCACCAGTTGGGACAGGGGGCCGAACACTGAAGCTTTCTTT. Translation: CATSWDRGPNTEAFF.

The chain recombines TRBV4-3 with TRBJ2-1, with 11 nucleotides matching TRBD2. The germline CDR1 and CDR2 sequences are LGHNA and YSLEER. This CDR3 has 15 amino acids. With 4 bases clipped from V and 2 bases from J, the junction kept 1 base outside the gene matches. The CDR3 region has the DNA TGCGCCAGCAGCCCGGGACTAGCGGCCTACAATGAGCAGTTCTTC. Translation gives CASSPGLAAYNEQFF.

The V and J genes are TRBV15 and TRBJ1-5; TRBD1 might be the D (5 bases). Germline V gene data show CDR1 as LNHNV and CDR2 as YYDKDF (reference sequence). The CDR3 has 16 amino acids. Deletions cut 2 bases from V and 5 bases from J, with 16 bases between. CDR3 sequence (DNA): TGTGCCACCAGCAGACCAACTTCAGGGAATTATCAGCCCCAGCATTTT. Protein sequence: CATSRPTSGNYQPQHF.

The chain carries TRBV29-1 and TRBJ2-7; possible D gene TRBD2, 5 bases. The CDR3 is 11 amino acids. Trimming left V 4 bases short and J 4 bases short, with 8 bases between. Germline-derived CDR1 and CDR2 are SQVTM and ANQGSEA. The CDR3 region has the DNA TGCAGCGTTGGGACTCAGTACGAGCAGTACTTC. Translated: CSVGTQYEQYF.

This chain connects TRBV7-2 to TRBJ2-7, with D uncertain. CDR3 length: 13 amino acids. Between the trimmed V and J ends, which lost 1 base and 3 bases, there was a span of 7 bases. In germline, CDR1 is SGHTA, CDR2 FQGNSA. The chain's CDR3 is CASSLGRSYEQYF. The CDR3 nucleotides are TGTGCCAGCAGCTTAGGACGGAGCTACGAGCAGTACTTC.

The rearrangement links TRBV6-4 to TRBJ2-2, with a weak D call TRBD1 (6 bases). CDR1 is MRHNA and CDR2 is SNTAGT in the germline V gene. V was shortened by 4 bases and J by 5 bases, with 23 bases between the two germline ends. This CDR3 comprises 18 residues. This CDR3 reads CASSVLPRGVSGTGELFF. The CDR3 DNA sequence: TGTGCCAGCAGTGTCCTCCCCAGGGGCGTCAGTGGGACCGGGGAGCTGTTTTTT.

The rearrangement uses TRBV5-4 and TRBJ2-2; possibly TRBD1 for D (6 bases). The germline V gene has CDR1 SGHNT and CDR2 YYREEE (reference sequence). The length of the CDR3 is 13 residues. Trimming left V 2 bases short and J 5 bases short, with 7 bases between. Here the CDR3 reads CASSLQGTGELFF. The CDR3 nucleotides read TGTGCCAGCAGCTTACAGGGAACCGGGGAGCTGTTTTTT.

The chain recombines TRBV18 with TRBJ2-3; TRBD1 aligns across 7 bases. The germline V gene encodes CDR1 KGHSH and CDR2 LQKENI. Trimming removed 4 bases from V and 2 bases from J; junction bases left unmatched: 9. The CDR3 covers 16 residues. The CDR3 DNA is TGTGCCAGCTCACATGGGACAGCTCGGGTCACAGATACGCAGTATTTT. As protein: CASSHGTARVTDTQYF.

The chain combines TRBV5-1 with TRBJ2-7; D is uncertain. V shed 0 bases and J shed 5 bases, with 9 bases lying between them. Germline loops: CDR1 SGHRS, CDR2 YFSETQ. CDR3 size: 13 residues. CDR3 sequence: CASSLARSNEQYF. The CDR3 DNA sequence: TGCGCCAGCAGCTTGGCCCGGTCCAACGAGCAGTACTTC.

A single count supports this clone. The CDR3 nucleotides are TGTGCCAGCAGCACCGGACAGGGCTTGAACACTGAAGCTTTCTTT. It encodes CASSTGQGLNTEAFF. This rearrangement joins TRBV5-4 to TRBJ1-1, with 8 nucleotides matching TRBD1. The trim removed 4 bases at V and 0 bases at J, leaving 5 bases unmatched. Germline lookup yields CDR1 SGHNT and CDR2 YYREEE (reference sequence). This CDR3 comprises 15 residues.

V gene TRBV3-1 (or the pseudogene TRBV3-2) combines with J gene TRBJ2-5; a weak D match, TRBD1 (6 bases). The CDR3 has 15 amino acids. Germline CDR1 LGHDT, CDR2 YNNKEL (reference sequence). V was clipped by 1 base and J by 5 bases, with 14 bases between them. CDR3 protein: CASSQGQVYGETQYF. The CDR3 DNA is TGTGCCAGCAGCCAAGGACAGGTCTATGGGGAGACCCAGTACTTC.

The chain joins TRBV9 to TRBJ2-7; TRBD1 aligns across 7 bases. Unmatched junction bases numbered 4, after V lost 0 bases and J lost 4 bases. The CDR3 has 14 residues. Germline V lookup: CDR1 SGDLS, CDR2 YYNGEE. The CDR3 DNA reads TGTGCCAGCAGCGTAGGAGTACAGGGGTACGAGCAGTACTTC. Protein product: CASSVGVQGYEQYF.

The genes are TRBV4-1 and TRBJ1-4, with 11 bases lining up with TRBD1. Germline CDR1 MGHRA, CDR2 YSYEKL. This CDR3 comprises 16 residues. V was clipped by 8 bases and J by 12 bases; unmatched bases: 17. The CDR3 DNA is TGCGCCAGCGGACAGGGGGCCGGGCCCGAGGGTCGGCAACTGTTTTTT. Protein sequence: CASGQGAGPEGRQLFF.

The chain carries TRBV10-3 and TRBJ2-2; 8 nucleotides match TRBD2. CDR3 length equals 16 residues. Germline V gene lookup returns CDR1 ENHRY and CDR2 SYGVKD. Germline trimming cut 4 bases from V and 1 base from J; bases unmatched to any gene: 5. CDR3 sequence (DNA): TGTGCCATCAGTGTTCGGCTAGCGGGGAACACCGGGGAGCTGTTTTTT. It specifies CAISVRLAGNTGELFF.

The chain is built from TRBV3-1 (or the pseudogene TRBV3-2) and TRBJ2-3; D is uncertain. The germline CDR1 and CDR2 sequences are LGHDT and YNNKEL (reference sequence). This CDR3 is 13 amino acids long. The ends were cut back, 6 bases at V and 3 bases at J, with 10 bases in the middle. As DNA, the CDR3 is TGTGCCAGCAGGAGCTCAGGAACAGATACGCAGTATTTT. The encoded protein is CASRSSGTDTQYF.

This clone appeared once. This rearrangement joins TRBV2 to TRBJ1-2, with 10 positions matching TRBD1. Germline values: CDR1 SNHLY, CDR2 FYNNEI. The CDR3 loop spans 17 amino acids. Trimming took 0 bases from V and 6 from J; bases not matched to a gene: 10. As DNA, the CDR3 is TGTGCCAGCAGTGAAGCGCTTACGGGGACAGGGGAGCATGGCTACACCTTC. Its translation is CASSEALTGTGEHGYTF.

The chain recombines TRBV12-5 with TRBJ1-4; D is perhaps TRBD1 (5 bases). Per the germline V gene, CDR1 is LGHNT and CDR2 is FRNRAP. V lost 4 bases and J 5 bases, leaving 17 bases between the germline ends. This CDR3 comprises 16 residues. The CDR3 spells CASGSNNRGLNEKLFF. CDR3 nucleotide sequence: TGTGCTAGTGGTTCCAATAACCGGGGACTCAATGAAAAACTGTTTTTT.

V is TRBV11-3 and J is TRBJ1-1; D gene unclear. CDR3 size: 13 residues. CDR1 and CDR2 (germline): SGHNT, YENEEA. The germline V and J ends were trimmed by 1 base and 3 bases, with 6 bases remaining between them. CDR3 sequence reads: CASSLGRDTEAFF. CDR3 DNA sequence: TGTGCCAGCAGCTTAGGACGGGACACTGAAGCTTTCTTT.

The chain employs TRBV28 and TRBJ2-5, with D perhaps matching TRBD1 (6 bases). Germline CDR1 and CDR2: MDHEN and SYDVKM. The V end was cut by 4 bases, the J end by 5 bases, with 11 bases between. The CDR3 loop spans 13 amino acids. Here the CDR3 DNA reads TGTGCCAGCAGTTCCACAGGGTTGGAGACCCAGTACTTC. It translates to CASSSTGLETQYF.

This clone was observed a single time. This sequence joins TRBV19 and TRBJ1-2; 8 bases are a match to TRBD1. The germline V gene encodes CDR1 LNHDA and CDR2 SQIVND (reference sequence). The CDR3 has 17 residues. Trimming cost V 0 bases and J 7 bases; bases outside gene matches: 13. CDR3 amino acids: CASSIDSIRTGTFGYTF. CDR3 bases: TGTGCCAGTAGTATAGATTCCATTCGGACAGGGACGTTTGGCTACACCTTC.

V gene TRBV7-9 combines with J gene TRBJ1-6; tentatively, D is TRBD1 (5 bases). CDR1 and CDR2 (germline): SEHNR, FQNEAQ (reference sequence). The CDR3 sequence is 14 residues long. V gave up 5 bases and J gave up 5 bases, with 10 bases separating them. The CDR3 sequence: CASSPDTNNSPLHF. The CDR3 bases are TGTGCCAGCAGCCCGGACACGAATAATTCACCCCTCCACTTT.

This clone has only a few counts. The chain uses TRBV7-2 and TRBJ1-5; maybe TRBD1 (5 bases). Trimming pared 1 base from V and 0 bases from J, leaving 13 bases between. Germline CDR1 is SGHTA and CDR2 is FQGNSA. CDR3 size: 17 residues. CDR3 residues: CASSLVTTENSNQPQHF. The CDR3 nucleotides read TGTGCCAGCAGCTTAGTCACGACAGAGAATAGCAATCAGCCCCAGCATTTT. Together with reference TRBV7-2 and TRBJ1-5, the CDR3 gives the full variable domain: GAGVSQSPSNKVTEKGKDVELRCDPISGHTALYWYRQSLGQGLEFLIYFQGNSAPDKSGLPSDRFSAERTGGSVSTLTIQRTQQEDSAVYLCASSLVTTENSNQPQHFGDGTRLSIL.

J is TRBJ1-2 and V is TRBV4-3; 9 nucleotides agree with TRBD1. This CDR3 has 15 residues. J gave up 4 bases and V 1 base, and 4 bases lay outside the gene matches. The germline V gene encodes CDR1 LGHNA and CDR2 YSLEER. In DNA form, the CDR3 reads TGCGCCAGCAGCCAAGTAAGGGGACAGGGCTATGGCTACACCTTC. Protein product: CASSQVRGQGYGYTF.